These T cell receptor beta chains were read from a single sample in a study of blood T cell repertoires in COVID-19. Sequenced by immunoSEQ multiplex PCR; TCRdb stores in-frame clones only, minus some. Here the sample spans 330,000 or so clones, approximately 88% being singletons. The specimen was peripheral blood. Every receptor here comes from a man in his thirties or forties with COVID-19, enrolled during active disease. Each CDR3 is given without its conserved first and last residue. A D gene is named only where the DNA matches it firmly. Only part of the rows carry a size: once, few, many, or a class if the clone is expanded.

CDR3 protein: ASSMSSRDYGYT; D gene: .; clone size: .; V gene: TRBV9
CDR3 protein: ASSQEASTDTQY; D gene: .; clone size: .; V gene: TRBV4-2
CDR3 protein: ASSLDRADTQY; D gene: TRBD1; clone size: .; V gene: TRBV7-9
CDR3 protein: ASSQGTGGTGELF; D gene: TRBD1; clone size: .; V gene: TRBV4-1
CDR3 protein: ASSPRLAASRETQY; D gene: TRBD2; clone size: .; V gene: TRBV28
CDR3 protein: ASSQERGAIGTIY; D gene: .; clone size: once; V gene: TRBV4-2
CDR3 protein: ASSPAPRDTSNQPQH; D gene: .; clone size: .; V gene: TRBV28
CDR3 protein: ASSLLLSGANVLT; D gene: .; clone size: .; V gene: TRBV27
CDR3 protein: ASSLETGGFYEQY; D gene: TRBD1; clone size: .; V gene: TRBV7-9
CDR3 protein: ASSYSKTATYEQY; D gene: .; clone size: .; V gene: TRBV6-6
CDR3 protein: ASSLGGTLSSSYNEQF; D gene: .; clone size: .; V gene: TRBV5-4
CDR3 protein: SVAGTGDYGYT; D gene: TRBD1; clone size: .; V gene: TRBV29-1
CDR3 protein: ASSLAGQGNYGYT; D gene: TRBD1; clone size: few; V gene: TRBV11-2
CDR3 protein: ASRRTGGAGGELF; D gene: TRBD1; clone size: .; V gene: TRBV2
CDR3 protein: ASSLGIARTLNYGYT; D gene: .; clone size: few; V gene: TRBV11-2
CDR3 protein: ASSQMTASNEKLF; D gene: .; clone size: .; V gene: TRBV27
CDR3 protein: ATSKRGYREETQY; D gene: .; clone size: .; V gene: TRBV15
CDR3 protein: ASSLTQGYTGELF; D gene: .; clone size: .; V gene: TRBV3-1/TRBV3-2
CDR3 protein: AWGYGGYT; D gene: .; clone size: .; V gene: TRBV30
CDR3 protein: ASSPTNTGELF; D gene: .; clone size: .; V gene: TRBV7-9
CDR3 protein: ASSSVIAGRTDTQY; D gene: TRBD2; clone size: .; V gene: TRBV2
CDR3 protein: AISESTGGVTEAF; D gene: TRBD1; clone size: .; V gene: TRBV10-3
CDR3 protein: ASSQTSVAESYEQY; D gene: .; clone size: .; V gene: TRBV4-1
CDR3 protein: SVGQGFNEQF; D gene: .; clone size: .; V gene: TRBV29-1
CDR3 protein: ASSLVGGRGPGELF; D gene: TRBD2; clone size: .; V gene: TRBV7-2
CDR3 protein: ASSADGATNEKLF; D gene: .; clone size: .; V gene: TRBV18
CDR3 protein: ASSPGEGDREAF; D gene: .; clone size: .; V gene: TRBV11-3
CDR3 protein: ASSVRAQNIQY; D gene: .; clone size: .; V gene: TRBV19
CDR3 protein: ASSYSQGINIQY; D gene: .; clone size: .; V gene: TRBV6-5
CDR3 protein: ASSPGQGAWETQY; D gene: TRBD1; clone size: .; V gene: TRBV18
CDR3 protein: ASSVDSKSPLH; D gene: .; clone size: few; V gene: TRBV9
CDR3 protein: ASMTEIYEQY; D gene: .; clone size: .; V gene: TRBV28
CDR3 protein: ASSQGPRGVNTEAF; D gene: .; clone size: .; V gene: TRBV4-3
CDR3 protein: ATLKPPRTEAF; D gene: .; clone size: .; V gene: TRBV3-1/TRBV3-2
CDR3 protein: ASTPKHRLATDTQY; D gene: .; clone size: .; V gene: TRBV27
CDR3 protein: ASSMDRGDSPLH; D gene: TRBD1; clone size: .; V gene: TRBV19
CDR3 protein: ASSRTGAAEAF; D gene: TRBD1; clone size: once; V gene: TRBV5-1
CDR3 protein: ATSPPGLALSTDTQY; D gene: TRBD2; clone size: few; V gene: TRBV24-1
CDR3 protein: ASSSRPGTGIYGYT; D gene: TRBD1; clone size: .; V gene: TRBV7-8
CDR3 protein: ASSDAGTGGLRDNEQF; D gene: TRBD1; clone size: .; V gene: TRBV2
CDR3 protein: ASSQGGTMGLATNIGTADTQY; D gene: TRBD2; clone size: .; V gene: TRBV14
CDR3 protein: ASSPDRSYNEQF; D gene: TRBD1; clone size: once; V gene: TRBV18